The entry below gives a single T cell receptor beta chain sequence along with its context. Its antigen remains unknown. In the original processing: Junction-only immunoSEQ data arrived without quality scores, meaning filtering differed. Method: immunoSEQ multiplex PCR; TCRdb's copy keeps in-frame clones and lacks some. V and J calls and clone size are as listed in that table; D and trimming were resolved from the DNA. Seen here are fewer than 2.5 million clones, under 95% observed once, and the top ten hold 0.36%. The data were taken from a study of shared clonotypes between healthy human individuals. Study results and limitations: Sampling covered nothing but blood. Tissue TCR repertoires likely differ from those found in blood. There were few donors, and this limited the genetic and exposure-history diversity represented.

V dropped 10 bases and J dropped 0 bases, with 14 bases sitting between them. This CDR3 is 14 amino acids long. Germline V gene sequence: CDR1 SEHNR, CDR2 FQNEAQ (reference sequence). The sequenced sample consisted of naive CD4+ T cells from PBMCs. Subset indicated: CD45RA+ positively selected. This clonotype originated in a man between 18 and 35 years old in good health. Some clones in this sample may be carry-over from other donors' samples. This chain joins TRBV7-9 and TRBJ2-3, with D unclear. CDR3 amino acids: CAIPLNASTDTQYF. The CDR3 bases are TGTGCCATTCCTCTAAACGCTAGCACAGATACGCAGTATTTT. Looking up the rest from reference TRBV7-9 and TRBJ2-3 gives the full variable domain: DTGVSQNPRHKITKRGQNVTFRCDPISEHNRLYWYRQTLGQGPEFLTYFQNEAQLEKSRLLSDRFSAERPKGSFSTLEIQRTEQGDSAMYLCAIPLNASTDTQYFGPGTRLTVL.